The sample holds a few counts of the clone carrying this T cell receptor (beta chain). Its antigen is not known. An overlapping HIV-1 Gag peptide pool stimulated these cells at about 0.9 ug/peptide/mL. Memory cells lacking CD40L and CD69 with high CD45RO were sorted. Inclusion required CMV-positive serology and CD4+ counts above 400 cells/uL. This sample is part of a study of persistence of HIV-infected CD4 T cells. Study in general: Median time on suppressive ART was seven to nine years.

The CDR3 has 15 residues. Trimming pared 0 bases from V and 3 bases from J, leaving 12 bases between. In germline, CDR1 is LGHNA, CDR2 YNFKEQ. The libraries were made with immunoSEQ version 4 in survey mode. Each sample used up to about 1 ug genomic DNA diluted to roughly 10 ng/uL. Method: immunoSEQ multiplex PCR; TCRdb's copy keeps in-frame clones and lacks some. The table has roughly 60,000 clones, about four fifths seen once. Source: CD4+ T cells sorted from PBMCs after approximately 19-hour stimulation, taken from a patient who received antiretroviral therapy. The gene calls are TRBV4-2 and TRBJ2-7; D is possibly TRBD2 (6 bases). The receptor's source is an adult man with HIV who was CMV-seropositive. The CDR3 DNA sequence: TGTGCCAGCAGCCAAGAAGGGCAGGGAGGCTACGAGCAGTACTTC. Its translation is CASSQEGQGGYEQYF.